Each of the 10 T cell receptor beta chains below was sequenced from the same sample in a study of cytotoxic CD8 clonotypes in ibrutinib-treated CLL. The assay was immunoSEQ multiplex PCR, and TCRdb's table has in-frame clones only and misses some. The sample includes 30,000 to 35,000 clones, roughly three quarters of them seen just once. This specimen was PBMCs, taken before ibrutinib treatment. The origin of the receptors is a human donor with chronic lymphocytic leukemia.

The chain couples TRBV7-6 to TRBJ1-3; the D gene is possibly TRBD1 (6 bases). Germline CDR1 SGHVS, CDR2 FNYEAQ. This CDR3 has 14 amino acids. Trimming removed 5 bases from V and 4 bases from J, with 12 bases in between. DNA for the CDR3: TGTGCCAGCAGCATGCCCGACAGGGGAAACACCATATATTTT. It specifies CASSMPDRGNTIYF. The entire variable domain, with the rest obtained from reference TRBV7-6 and TRBJ1-3, is as follows: GAGVSQSPRYKVTKRGQDVALRCDPISGHVSLYWYRQALGQGPEFLTYFNYEAQQDKSGLPNDRFSAERPEGSISTLTIQRTEQRDSAMYRCASSMPDRGNTIYFGEGSWLTVV.

The V and J genes are TRBV7-9 and TRBJ2-1; possible D gene TRBD2, 6 bases. Trimming removed 3 bases from V and 0 bases from J, with 9 bases in between. Germline lookup yields CDR1 SEHNR and CDR2 FQNEAQ (reference sequence). The CDR3 is made up of 15 amino acids. The chain's CDR3 is CASSFRESSYNEQFF. The DNA of the CDR3 is TGTGCCAGCAGCTTCCGGGAGAGCTCCTACAATGAGCAGTTCTTC.

The chain couples TRBV28 to TRBJ2-7; weak D call: TRBD2 (7 bases). The CDR3 runs to 15 residues. V dropped 5 bases and J dropped 13 bases, with 27 bases sitting between them. The germline CDR1 and CDR2 sequences are MDHEN and SYDVKM. The CDR3 loop is CASSITPGLFGGHYF. In DNA, the CDR3 is TGTGCCAGCAGTATTACTCCTGGACTGTTCGGGGGGCATTACTTC.

The rearrangement joins TRBV2 to TRBJ1-2; weak D call: TRBD1 (5 bases). In germline, CDR1 is SNHLY, CDR2 FYNNEI. The CDR3 has 13 residues. V was cut by 2 bases and J by 8 bases, with 12 bases left in between. CDR3 nucleotide sequence: TGTGCCAGCAGTGAACTGCAGGGATGGGGCTACACCTTC. Translation: CASSELQGWGYTF. The full variable domain, rest sourced from reference TRBV2 and TRBJ1-2, is EPEVTQTPSHQVTQMGQEVILRCVPISNHLYFYWYRQILGQKVEFLVSFYNNEISEKSEIFDDQFSVERPDGSNFTLKIRSTKLEDSAMYFCASSELQGWGYTFGSGTRLTVV.

V is TRBV7-9 and J is TRBJ1-4; no firm D call. The CDR3 is 13 amino acids. Trimming took 0 bases from V and 12 from J, leaving 11 bases between them. Germline lookup yields CDR1 SEHNR and CDR2 FQNEAQ (reference sequence). For the CDR3, the DNA is TGTGCCAGCAGCTTAGCCTCCGGGGAACAACTGTTTTTT. Amino acids: CASSLASGEQLFF.

This clone has just a few counts. The V and J genes are TRBV12-5 and TRBJ1-2, with 8 bases that match TRBD1. V shed 2 bases, J shed 6 bases, and the junction held 8 bases outside the gene matches. Germline loops: CDR1 LGHNT, CDR2 FRNRAP. The CDR3 runs to 15 residues. In DNA, the CDR3 is TGTGCTAGTGGTTTGTCACCCGCAGGGGGCCATGGCTACACCTTC. This translates into CASGLSPAGGHGYTF. Drawing the rest from reference TRBV12-5 and TRBJ1-2, the complete variable domain is DARVTQTPRHKVTEMGQEVTMRCQPILGHNTVFWYRQTMMQGLELLAYFRNRAPLDDSGMPKDRFSAEMPDATLATLKIQPSEPRDSAVYFCASGLSPAGGHGYTFGSGTRLTVV.

The chain joins TRBV4-1 to TRBJ2-3, with D unclear. Per the germline V gene, CDR1 is MGHRA and CDR2 is YSYEKL. This CDR3 spans 10 amino acids. V gave up 1 base and J gave up 10 bases, with 3 bases separating them. The CDR3: CASSQVSQYF. The CDR3 region has the DNA TGCGCCAGCAGCCAAGTTTCGCAGTATTTT.

The chain employs TRBV19 and TRBJ2-5, with 8 bases that match TRBD2. V shed 9 bases and J 1 base; nucleotides not matched to a gene: 4. This CDR3 contains 13 residues. Germline loops: CDR1 LNHDA, CDR2 SQIVND (reference sequence). CDR3 sequence reads: CASGGVLQETQYF. Here the CDR3 DNA reads TGTGCCAGCGGGGGGGTACTCCAAGAGACCCAGTACTTC.

This sequence joins TRBV18 and TRBJ2-7; 8 bases line up with TRBD1. CDR1 and CDR2 from the germline V gene are KGHSH and LQKENI. This CDR3 spans 15 amino acids. J lost 2 bases, V lost 4 bases, and 7 bases had no gene match. CDR3 residues: CASSLQGAGAYEQYF. CDR3 DNA: TGTGCCAGCTCACTCCAGGGGGCTGGGGCCTACGAGCAGTACTTC.

V and J are TRBV2 and TRBJ2-1; 7 bases are shared with TRBD1. The CDR3 contains 14 residues. V trimming: 1 base; J trimming: 12 bases; junction bases outside the gene matches: 9. Germline assignment: CDR1 SNHLY and CDR2 FYNNEI. In DNA, the CDR3 is TGTGCCAGCAGTGAAGGAGGGGGCTTTAGGGTGCAGTTCTTC. Amino acid sequence: CASSEGGGFRVQFF.